This TCR beta chain was captured in a study of cytomegalovirus exposure and HLA in healthy donors. Study-wide findings and caveats: It was found in a later analysis that first-cohort TCR clusters tended to co-occur in the approximately 120 validation repertoires. The study labeled 164 TCR beta chains cytomegalovirus-associated.

For this clone: Its matching antigen is unknown.

The protocol was immunoSEQ multiplex PCR, while the TCRdb copy is restricted to in-frame clones and leaves out a portion. The table shows 150,000 to 200,000 clones, with 88% occurring only once. The CDR3 length is 15 residues. CDR1 is LGHNA and CDR2 is YNFKEQ in the germline V gene. Trimming removed 1 base from V and 3 bases from J, with 13 bases in between. Sequencing was done on a sample of PBMCs. The receptor's source is a man between 18 and 29 years old in good health and CMV-seronegative. The chain employs TRBV4-2 and TRBJ2-7; possibly TRBD2 for D (6 bases). This chain's CDR3 is CASSQGKAGYYEQYF. CDR3 DNA sequence: TGTGCCAGCAGCCAAGGAAAGGCGGGATACTACGAGCAGTACTTC.